The rows below give T cell receptor beta chains drawn from one sample of a study of cytotoxic CD8 clonotypes in ibrutinib-treated CLL. Sequencing used immunoSEQ multiplex PCR; TCRdb keeps in-frame clones, though not all of them. In the table there are more than 300,000 clones, almost 80% of which are singletons. Sequencing used PBMCs, obtained before ibrutinib treatment. These receptor sequences come from a human donor with chronic lymphocytic leukemia. The CDR3 runs from the conserved cysteine through the conserved F or W. Fields, in order: V gene, clone size, D gene, J gene, CDR3 protein, CDR3 DNA. The D gene is left open where the match is weak. Clone size appears in some rows only: once, few, many, or a class for an expanded clone.

>TRBV7-2|.|TRBD1|TRBJ2-2
CASSFLAQGANTGELFF
TGTGCCAGCAGCTTCCTCGCACAGGGGGCGAACACCGGGGAGCTGTTTTTT
>TRBV11-2|.|TRBD2|TRBJ2-7
CASSLYAGAYEQYF
TGTGCCAGCAGCTTGTACGCGGGAGCCTACGAGCAGTACTTC
>TRBV10-3|.|.|TRBJ1-5
CAISKNVVGTGNQPQHF
TGTGCCATCAGTAAAAACGTAGTAGGGACGGGCAATCAGCCCCAGCATTTT
>TRBV5-8|few|.|TRBJ1-2
CASSRGLGYTF
TGTGCCAGCAGCCGAGGGCTTGGCTACACCTTC
>TRBV5-4|.|.|TRBJ1-1
CASSRTVTNTEAFF
TGTGCCAGCAGCCGGACAGTGACGAACACTGAAGCTTTCTTT
>TRBV9|.|.|TRBJ2-4
CASNQGGTKNIQYF
TGTGCCAGCAACCAGGGGGGGACCAAAAACATTCAGTACTTC
>TRBV7-2|.|.|TRBJ2-2
CASSLRLANTGELFF
TGTGCCAGCAGCCTTCGCTTGGCGAACACCGGGGAGCTGTTTTTT
>TRBV18|once|.|TRBJ1-2
CASSPSGRDYGYTF
TGTGCCAGCTCACCTTCCGGCAGGGACTATGGCTACACCTTC
>TRBV25-1|.|TRBD2|TRBJ2-7
CASSGQTSGSNFYEQYF
TGTGCCAGCAGTGGCCAGACTAGCGGGAGTAATTTCTACGAGCAGTACTTC
>TRBV7-2|.|TRBD2|TRBJ2-7
CASSFLLAGGYEQYF
TGTGCCAGCAGCTTTTTACTAGCGGGAGGATACGAGCAGTACTTC
>TRBV5-8|.|TRBD2|TRBJ2-7
CASSLLRLASYEQYF
TGTGCCAGCAGCTTGCTTCGACTAGCGAGCTACGAGCAGTACTTC
>TRBV30|.|.|TRBJ2-7
CAWAFGADSYEQYF
TGTGCCTGGGCCTTCGGAGCGGACTCCTACGAGCAGTACTTC
>TRBV5-6|.|.|TRBJ2-7
CASSFVPKTISHEQYF
TGTGCCAGCAGCTTTGTTCCCAAAACAATTTCCCACGAGCAGTACTTC
>TRBV7-9|.|.|TRBJ2-7
CASSKQGYEQYF
TGTGCCAGCAGCAAACAGGGTTACGAGCAGTACTTC
>TRBV7-9|.|.|TRBJ1-1
CASSLGLGGTNTEAFF
TGTGCCAGCAGCTTAGGGTTAGGGGGGACGAACACTGAAGCTTTCTTT
>TRBV7-9|.|.|TRBJ2-3
CASSFNLASSGWADTQYF
TGTGCCAGCAGCTTCAATCTTGCTTCCTCGGGATGGGCAGATACGCAGTATTTT
>TRBV18|few|TRBD1|TRBJ1-1
CASSGQGANTEAFF
TGTGCCAGCTCAGGACAGGGGGCGAACACTGAAGCTTTCTTT
>TRBV27|.|.|TRBJ2-1
CASRVDSPSYNEQFF
TGTGCCAGCAGGGTGGACAGCCCGTCCTACAATGAGCAGTTCTTC
>TRBV5-6|.|TRBD2|TRBJ2-5
CASSLGLAGQETQYF
TGTGCCAGCAGCCTGGGACTAGCGGGGCAAGAGACCCAGTACTTC
>TRBV15|.|TRBD2|TRBJ2-5
CATSRDERASGRKETQYF
TGTGCCACCAGCAGAGATGAGAGGGCTAGCGGGAGGAAAGAGACCCAGTACTTC
>TRBV28|.|.|TRBJ2-1
CASSLSGAAVYNEQFF
TGTGCCAGCAGTTTATCGGGAGCGGCCGTCTACAATGAGCAGTTCTTC
>TRBV6-1|few|TRBD2|TRBJ2-2
CASRRGLAVTGELFF
TGTGCCAGCAGGAGGGGACTAGCAGTCACCGGGGAGCTGTTTTTT
>TRBV4-3|.|TRBD1|TRBJ2-7
CASSRTRTGITHEQYF
TGCGCCAGCAGCCGCACGAGGACAGGGATTACCCACGAGCAGTACTTC
>TRBV9|.|.|TRBJ2-3
CASSLSSGTPNTDTQYF
TGTGCCAGCAGCCTCTCCTCCGGGACTCCGAACACAGATACGCAGTATTTT
>TRBV9|.|TRBD2|TRBJ2-2
CASSVATTGWWREATGELFF
TGTGCCAGCAGCGTAGCTACTACGGGTTGGTGGCGGGAGGCCACCGGGGAGCTGTTTTTT
>TRBV27|.|.|TRBJ2-7
CASSLSYTRSYEQYF
TGTGCCAGCAGTTTATCCTACACACGCTCCTACGAGCAGTACTTC
>TRBV9|few|TRBD1|TRBJ1-3
CASSTKGARSGNTIYF
TGTGCCAGCAGCACAAAGGGGGCACGCTCTGGAAACACCATATATTTT
>TRBV5-1|.|TRBD2|TRBJ2-1
CASSPLGLAGDNEQFF
TGCGCCAGCAGCCCCTTGGGACTAGCGGGAGACAATGAGCAGTTCTTC
>TRBV29-1|.|TRBD1|TRBJ2-7
CSVATGDHYEQYF
TGCAGCGTCGCGACAGGGGACCACTACGAGCAGTACTTC
>TRBV30|.|.|TRBJ1-5
CAWSVRGRDYQPQHF
TGTGCCTGGAGTGTACGGGGCAGGGACTATCAGCCCCAGCATTTT
>TRBV6-5|.|.|TRBJ1-1
CASRPRNTEAFF
TGTGCCAGCAGACCTAGGAACACTGAAGCTTTCTTT
>TRBV2|.|TRBD1|TRBJ1-1
CASIGTGWTEAFF
TGTGCCAGCATTGGGACAGGGTGGACTGAAGCTTTCTTT
>TRBV7-8|.|TRBD2|TRBJ2-7
CASRSGTSGRLTLDEQYF
TGTGCCAGCAGATCCGGGACTAGCGGGAGACTAACACTCGACGAGCAGTACTTC
>TRBV7-2|.|.|TRBJ2-3
CASSLGGHAGDTQYF
TGTGCCAGCAGCTTAGGGGGGCACGCAGGAGATACGCAGTATTTT
>TRBV30|once|.|TRBJ1-4
CACSGTVNEKLFF
TGTGCCTGCTCGGGAACGGTCAATGAAAAACTGTTTTTT
>TRBV19|.|.|TRBJ2-5
CASSMGETQYF
TGTGCCAGTAGTATGGGTGAGACCCAGTACTTC
>TRBV5-1|.|.|TRBJ2-3
CASSEPSTDTQYF
TGCGCCAGCAGCGAACCAAGCACAGATACGCAGTATTTT
>TRBV7-9|.|.|TRBJ2-5
CASSAPRQNQETQYF
TGTGCCAGCAGCGCCCCCCGACAGAACCAAGAGACCCAGTACTTC
>TRBV7-6|.|TRBD2|TRBJ2-1
CASSLAYRGSKNEQFF
TGTGCCAGCAGCTTAGCGTATCGCGGGAGTAAGAATGAGCAGTTCTTC